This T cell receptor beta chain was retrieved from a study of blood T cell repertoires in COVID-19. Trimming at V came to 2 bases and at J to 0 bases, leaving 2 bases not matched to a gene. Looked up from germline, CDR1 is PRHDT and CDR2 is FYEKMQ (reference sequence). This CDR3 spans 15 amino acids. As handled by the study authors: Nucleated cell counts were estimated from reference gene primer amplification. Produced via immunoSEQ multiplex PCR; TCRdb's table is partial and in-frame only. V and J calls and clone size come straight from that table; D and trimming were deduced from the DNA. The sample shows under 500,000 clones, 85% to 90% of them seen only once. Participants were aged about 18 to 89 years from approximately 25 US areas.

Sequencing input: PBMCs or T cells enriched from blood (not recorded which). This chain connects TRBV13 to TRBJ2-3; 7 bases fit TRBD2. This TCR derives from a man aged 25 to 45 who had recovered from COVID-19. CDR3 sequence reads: CASSLRGGSTDTQYF. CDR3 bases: TGTGCCAGCAGCTTACGGGGAGGGAGCACAGATACGCAGTATTTT.